These 25 T cell receptor beta chains share one sample of origin, sequenced in a study of T cell responses to AZD1222 COVID-19 vaccine listed by TCRdb under 2021. The receptor library was made with the immunoSEQ multiplex PCR assay. TCRdb limited this immuneACCESS table to in-frame rearrangements with V and J called. A share of clones is missing; checked studies link under half to unresolved V genes, and the rest is unexplained. The table for this sample lists 160,000 or so clones; about 92% of them were counted only once. Less than 3% of the sample belongs to the ten largest clones. In the paper's terms, the time point label means: baseline before first vaccination. This specimen consisted of peripheral blood, obtained on day 0 of AZD1222 vaccination. The source of these receptors is an adult in good health.

The V call is TRBV19, the J call TRBJ1-6; maybe TRBD1 (5 bases). The germline CDR1 and CDR2 sequences are LNHDA and SQIVND (reference sequence). Trimming removed 2 bases from V and 2 bases from J, with 10 bases in between. CDR3 size: 16 residues. CDR3 DNA sequence: TGTGCCAGTAGTATATCTGGGGGTCCCTATAATTCACCCCTCCACTTT. Protein product: CASSISGGPYNSPLHF. The entire variable domain, with the rest obtained from reference TRBV19 and TRBJ1-6, is as follows: DGGITQSPKYLFRKEGQNVTLSCEQNLNHDAMYWYRQDPGQGLRLIYYSQIVNDFQKGDIAEGYSVSREKKESFPLTVTSAQKNPTAFYLCASSISGGPYNSPLHFGNGTRLTVT.

The rearrangement joins TRBV19 to TRBJ1-1; 7 bases line up with TRBD1. The junction had 3 bases not matched to a gene; V was cut back by 4 bases and J by 1 base. CDR1 is LNHDA and CDR2 is SQIVND in the germline V gene (reference sequence). CDR3 length: 14 residues. The CDR3 DNA sequence: TGTGCCAGTAGTACCAGGGGGTCGAACACTGAAGCTTTCTTT. The encoded protein is CASSTRGSNTEAFF. The full variable domain, its missing parts supplied by reference TRBV19 and TRBJ1-1, is DGGITQSPKYLFRKEGQNVTLSCEQNLNHDAMYWYRQDPGQGLRLIYYSQIVNDFQKGDIAEGYSVSREKKESFPLTVTSAQKNPTAFYLCASSTRGSNTEAFFGQGTRLTVV.

J is TRBJ1-1 and V is TRBV13; D is unresolved. The CDR3 covers 12 residues. Trimming left V 5 bases short and J 5 bases short, with 9 bases between. The germline V gene has CDR1 PRHDT and CDR2 FYEKMQ (reference sequence). The chain's CDR3 is CASSLSRTEAFF. The CDR3 nucleotides are TGTGCCAGCAGCCTCTCCCGAACTGAAGCTTTCTTT. Full variable domain (missing parts from reference TRBV13 and TRBJ1-1): AAGVIQSPRHLIKEKRETATLKCYPIPRHDTVYWYQQGPGQDPQFLISFYEKMQSDKGSIPDRFSAQQFSDYHSELNMSSLELGDSALYFCASSLSRTEAFFGQGTRLTVV.

The J gene is TRBJ2-2, the V gene TRBV11-1, with 8 positions matching TRBD2. The V segment lost 2 bases and the J segment 7 bases; nucleotides outside the gene matches: 6. The CDR3 covers 15 residues. CDR1 and CDR2 (germline): SGHAT, FQDESV (reference sequence). The CDR3 coding sequence is TGTGCCAGCAGCTTACAAGCGGGAGCAGGCGGGGAGCTGTTTTTT. This translates into CASSLQAGAGGELFF. Variable domain in full (rest from reference TRBV11-1 and TRBJ2-2): EAEVAQSPRYKITEKSQAVAFWCDPISGHATLYWYRQILGQGPELLVQFQDESVVDDSQLPKDRFSAERLKGVDSTLKIQPAELGDSAMYLCASSLQAGAGGELFFGEGSRLTVL.

The J gene is TRBJ1-5, the V gene TRBV19, with D possibly matching TRBD1 (5 bases). Germline V lookup: CDR1 LNHDA, CDR2 SQIVND (reference sequence). The CDR3 covers 16 residues. V lost 3 bases to trimming and J lost 4 bases, with 16 bases between them. CDR3 nucleotides: TGTGCCAGTAGTATTTGGGGCGAGGGCTTAAATCAGCCCCAGCATTTT. Encoded protein: CASSIWGEGLNQPQHF.

The CDR3: CASSLGLLGDTQYF. CDR3 bases: TGTGCCAGCAGCTTAGGCCTACTCGGTGATACGCAGTATTTT. This sequence joins TRBV7-2 and TRBJ2-3; D is unresolved. This CDR3 comprises 14 residues. V lost 1 base to trimming and J lost 6 bases, with 11 bases between them. CDR1 and CDR2 (germline): SGHTA, FQGNSA.

This chain connects TRBV15 to TRBJ1-5; 9 nucleotides match TRBD1. CDR1 and CDR2 from the germline V gene are LNHNV and YYDKDF (reference sequence). V was clipped by 1 base and J by 1 base; unmatched bases: 5. CDR3 length: 17 amino acids. CDR3: CATSRATGGWSNQPQHF. The CDR3 region has the DNA TGTGCCACCAGCAGAGCAACAGGGGGCTGGAGCAATCAGCCCCAGCATTTT.

The V call is TRBV7-2, the J call TRBJ2-1; D perhaps matches TRBD2 (7 bases). Trimming shortened V by 5 bases and J by 11 bases, and 16 bases separated the two germline ends. Germline V gene lookup returns CDR1 SGHTA and CDR2 FQGNSA. The CDR3 runs 13 residues. The CDR3 coding sequence is TGTGCCAGCAGCCCCCCGAGCGGGACAAAGCAGTTCTTC. Its translation is CASSPPSGTKQFF.

The chain employs TRBV27 and TRBJ1-2; 7 nucleotides agree with TRBD1. CDR3 size: 15 residues. Germline-derived CDR1 and CDR2 are MNHEY and SMNVEV (reference sequence). The V and J ends lost 4 bases and 1 base, in that order; junction bases with no gene match: 6. This chain's CDR3 is CASSSGTVINYGYTF. In nucleotides, the CDR3 is TGTGCCAGCAGTTCTGGGACAGTGATTAACTATGGCTACACCTTC.

V usage is TRBV6-5 and J usage is TRBJ1-1; D gene uncertain. Germline V gene data show CDR1 as MNHEY and CDR2 as SVGAGI. V was shortened by 6 bases and J by 5 bases, with 7 bases between the two germline ends. This CDR3 comprises 11 residues. CDR3 sequence (DNA): TGTGCCAGCAGGGGGAGGACTGAAGCTTTCTTT. Translating it yields CASRGRTEAFF.

The chain has TRBV10-1 and TRBJ2-1; possibly TRBD1 for D (6 bases). V gave up 0 bases and J gave up 6 bases, with 9 bases separating them. Germline V gene lookup returns CDR1 WNHNN and CDR2 SYGVQD (reference sequence). This CDR3 comprises 14 residues. The chain's CDR3 is CASSESGGPNEQFF. Here the CDR3 DNA reads TGCGCCAGCAGTGAGTCAGGGGGTCCCAATGAGCAGTTCTTC.

This clone was recorded a few times. The chain joins TRBV5-6 to TRBJ1-2; D is undetermined. V was trimmed by 0 bases and J by 7 bases, leaving 10 bases between them. This CDR3 has 13 amino acids. CDR1 SGHDT and CDR2 YYEEEE come from the germline V gene. CDR3 amino acids: CASSLVGAPGYTF. The CDR3 region has the DNA TGTGCCAGCAGCTTGGTGGGAGCTCCTGGCTACACCTTC.

The chain couples TRBV11-3 to TRBJ2-1, with TRBD1 matching over 9 bases. With 1 base clipped from V and 5 bases from J, the junction kept 3 bases outside the gene matches. The CDR3 extends over 15 amino acids. Germline values: CDR1 SGHNT, CDR2 YENEEA. CDR3: CASSLGDRVDNEQFF. The DNA for the CDR3 is TGTGCCAGCAGCTTAGGGGACAGGGTTGACAATGAGCAGTTCTTC.

About this clone itself: Other DNA sequences from this sample encode an identical CDR3 as well. The chain uses TRBV20-1 and TRBJ2-1; D call uncertain. V was trimmed by 0 bases and J by 5 bases, leaving 2 bases between them. Germline lookup yields CDR1 DFQATT and CDR2 SNEGSKA (reference sequence). The length of the CDR3 is 11 residues. In DNA, the CDR3 is TGCAGTGCTAGAGAGGACAATGAGCAGTTCTTC. Encoded protein: CSAREDNEQFF.

Written as DNA, the CDR3 is TGTGCCAGCGGCCCGGCAGGGGGCGTGCAGCCCCAGCATTTT. Translated: CASGPAGGVQPQHF. The V and J genes are TRBV6-2 or TRBV6-3 and TRBJ1-5; TRBD1 aligns across 8 bases. From germline, CDR1 is MNHEY and CDR2 SVGEGT. The CDR3 spans 14 residues. Germline trimming cut 8 bases from V and 7 bases from J; bases unmatched to any gene: 10.

This sequence joins TRBV3-1 (or the pseudogene TRBV3-2) and TRBJ1-2; possible D gene TRBD1, 6 bases. Trimming took 0 bases from V and 6 from J, leaving 17 bases between them. Germline assignment: CDR1 LGHDT and CDR2 YNNKEL (reference sequence). The CDR3 loop spans 16 amino acids. CDR3 sequence: CASSQEGKSGVDGYTF. In DNA form, the CDR3 reads TGTGCCAGCAGCCAAGAGGGTAAATCAGGGGTGGATGGCTACACCTTC.

The chain uses TRBV28 and TRBJ2-1, with no clear D. Germline CDR1 is MDHEN and CDR2 is SYDVKM. There are 13 residues in the CDR3. V was trimmed by 8 bases and J by 6 bases, leaving 14 bases between them. The CDR3 protein is CASGIGFFNEQFF. Written as DNA, the CDR3 is TGTGCCAGCGGTATAGGGTTTTTCAATGAGCAGTTCTTC.

The rearrangement links TRBV5-1 to TRBJ1-1; D is unclear. CDR3 length: 17 residues. Germline V lookup: CDR1 SGHRS, CDR2 YFSETQ. The germline V and J ends were trimmed by 1 base and 3 bases, with 19 bases remaining between them. The CDR3 loop is CASSLSQDGPLDTEAFF. Here the CDR3 DNA reads TGCGCCAGCAGCTTGTCTCAGGATGGGCCCCTGGACACTGAAGCTTTCTTT.

This chain links TRBV7-2 with TRBJ2-7; the match to TRBD2 covers 7 bases. Germline CDR1 reads SGHTA; CDR2 reads FQGNSA. The CDR3 extends over 17 amino acids. V dropped 2 bases and J dropped 7; count of bases not matched to a gene: 17. CDR3 sequence reads: CASSLTLLSGRAEEQYF. DNA of the CDR3: TGTGCCAGCAGCTTAACCCTTCTCAGTGGGAGGGCAGAAGAGCAGTACTTC.

V is TRBV7-8 and J is TRBJ2-3; maybe TRBD2 (5 bases). The CDR3 sequence is 12 residues long. The V gene's germline CDR1 is SGHVS and CDR2 FQNEAQ. V lost 5 bases to trimming and J lost 11 bases, with 14 bases between them. CDR3: CASSKFSGVQYF. CDR3 sequence (DNA): TGTGCCAGCAGCAAGTTTTCCGGGGTGCAGTATTTT.

The rearrangement joins TRBV27 to TRBJ1-6; possibly TRBD1 for D (6 bases). Trimming left V 5 bases short and J 9 bases short, with 17 bases between. The germline CDR1 and CDR2 sequences are MNHEY and SMNVEV (reference sequence). CDR3 length equals 15 residues. This chain's CDR3 is CASSPSGQVGSPLHF. CDR3 in DNA: TGTGCCAGCAGTCCCTCGGGACAAGTGGGTTCACCCCTCCACTTT.

CDR3 loop: CASSPRGTLNTEAFF. The CDR3 DNA reads as TGTGCCAGCAGCCCCCGGGGGACATTGAACACTGAAGCTTTCTTT. The rearrangement joins TRBV9 to TRBJ1-1; maybe TRBD1 (6 bases). CDR3 length: 15 residues. V lost 4 bases and J 0 bases, leaving 13 bases between the germline ends. From germline, CDR1 is SGDLS and CDR2 YYNGEE.

This clone was picked up one time. The chain joins TRBV5-1 to TRBJ2-1, with D perhaps TRBD1 (5 bases). In germline, CDR1 is SGHRS, CDR2 YFSETQ. Trimming shortened V by 5 bases and J by 0 bases, and 12 bases separated the two germline ends. CDR3 length: 15 residues. The CDR3 reads CASRQLGASYNEQFF. The DNA of the CDR3 is TGCGCCAGCAGACAACTTGGGGCCTCCTACAATGAGCAGTTCTTC.

The V call is TRBV5-6, the J call TRBJ1-2, with a possible D match to TRBD1 (5 bases). This CDR3 spans 15 amino acids. Germline-derived CDR1 and CDR2 are SGHDT and YYEEEE. Trimming stripped 4 bases from V and 4 bases from J, with 17 bases between. CDR3 loop: CASSPATSGLYGYTF. The DNA of the CDR3 is TGTGCCAGCAGCCCAGCCACCTCGGGACTCTATGGCTACACCTTC.

This clone was recorded only once. The V call is TRBV3-1 (or the pseudogene TRBV3-2), the J call TRBJ2-5; TRBD1 aligns across 8 bases. Germline V gene lookup returns CDR1 LGHDT and CDR2 YNNKEL (reference sequence). This CDR3 contains 14 residues. V gave up 2 bases and J gave up 7 bases; unmatched junction bases: 6. DNA of the CDR3: TGTGCCAGCAGCCAAAATGGACAGGGCGGGACCCAGTACTTC. This gives the protein CASSQNGQGGTQYF.